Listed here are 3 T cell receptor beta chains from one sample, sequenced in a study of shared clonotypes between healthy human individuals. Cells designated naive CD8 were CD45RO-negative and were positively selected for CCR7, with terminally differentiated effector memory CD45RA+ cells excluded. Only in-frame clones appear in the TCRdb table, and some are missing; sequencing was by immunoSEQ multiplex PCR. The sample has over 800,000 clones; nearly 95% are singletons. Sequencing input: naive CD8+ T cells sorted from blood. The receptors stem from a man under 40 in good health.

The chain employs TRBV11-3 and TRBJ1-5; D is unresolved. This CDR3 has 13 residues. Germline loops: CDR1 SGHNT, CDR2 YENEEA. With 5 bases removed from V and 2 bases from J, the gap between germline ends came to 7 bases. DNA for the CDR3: TGTGCCAGCAGCACCGCAGGCAATCAGCCCCAGCATTTT. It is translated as CASSTAGNQPQHF.

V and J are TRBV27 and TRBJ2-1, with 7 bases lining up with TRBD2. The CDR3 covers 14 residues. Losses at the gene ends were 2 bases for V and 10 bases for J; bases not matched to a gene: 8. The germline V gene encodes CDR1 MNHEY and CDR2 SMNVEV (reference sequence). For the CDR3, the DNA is TGTGCCAGCAGTTTAGGGGTGCGGGAGCGGGAGCAGTTCTTC. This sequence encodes CASSLGVREREQFF.

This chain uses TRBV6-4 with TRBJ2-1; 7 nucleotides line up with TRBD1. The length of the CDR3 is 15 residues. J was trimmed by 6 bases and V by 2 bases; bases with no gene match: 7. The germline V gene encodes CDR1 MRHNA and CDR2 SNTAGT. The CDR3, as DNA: TGTGCCAGCAGTGACCCAGGGGGATGTTGCAATGAGCAGTTCTTC. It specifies CASSDPGGCCNEQFF.